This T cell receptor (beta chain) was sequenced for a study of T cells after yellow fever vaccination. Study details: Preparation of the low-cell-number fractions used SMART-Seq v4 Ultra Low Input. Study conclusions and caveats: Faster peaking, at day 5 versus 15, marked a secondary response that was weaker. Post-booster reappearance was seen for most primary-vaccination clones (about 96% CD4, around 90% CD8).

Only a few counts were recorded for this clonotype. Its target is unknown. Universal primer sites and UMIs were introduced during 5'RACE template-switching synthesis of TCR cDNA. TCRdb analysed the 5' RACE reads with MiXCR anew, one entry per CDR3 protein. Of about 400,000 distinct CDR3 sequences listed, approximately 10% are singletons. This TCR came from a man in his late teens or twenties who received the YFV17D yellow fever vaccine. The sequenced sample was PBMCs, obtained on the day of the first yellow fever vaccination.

DNA of the CDR3: TGTGCCAGTAGTAAAAGACCGGGACTAGCGCAATACAATGAGCAGTTCTTC. Protein sequence: CASSKRPGLAQYNEQFF. V is TRBV19 and J is TRBJ2-1, with 10 bases lining up with TRBD2. Unmatched junction bases numbered 10, after V lost 4 bases and J lost 4 bases. The CDR3 has 17 residues. Germline CDR1 is LNHDA and CDR2 is SQIVND (reference sequence).